Below, one T cell receptor beta chain is given with its context. Antigen unknown. These data come from a study of cytomegalovirus exposure and HLA in healthy donors. Study-level points and caveats: In vitro checks showed that three CMV-associated chains really do target CMV antigens. The study recorded 160 or so TCR beta chains that were cytomegalovirus-associated. A classifier reportedly called cytomegalovirus status with high sensitivity and specificity. It was found in a later analysis that first-cohort TCR clusters tended to co-occur in the 90 to 150 validation repertoires.

Some clones are missing from TCRdb's copy, which holds only in-frame ones; the method was immunoSEQ multiplex PCR. Seen here are 120,000 or so clones, about 96% observed once, and the top ten hold approximately 1.5%. The specimen sequenced was PBMCs. The receptor was derived from a man between 18 and 29 years old in good health and CMV-seronegative.

The CDR3 DNA reads TGTGCCGTCCCCCGGGACAGGGGGAACACTGAAGCTTTCTTT. The encoded protein is CAVPRDRGNTEAFF. The gene calls are TRBV30 and TRBJ1-1; 10 bases are a match to TRBD1. V was pared by 8 bases and J by 1 base, with 7 bases of the junction left unmatched. The CDR3 sequence is 14 residues long. The V gene's germline CDR1 is GTSNPN and CDR2 SVGIG (reference sequence). The full variable domain, in which reference TRBV30 and TRBJ1-1 provide the parts outside the CDR3, is SQTIHQWPATLVQPVGSPLSLECTVEGTSNPNLYWYRQAAGRGLQLLFYSVGIGQISSEVPQNLSASRPQDRQFILSSKKLLLSDSGFYLCAVPRDRGNTEAFFGQGTRLTVV.